The 28 T cell receptor beta chains reported below all come from one sample, sequenced in a study of blood T cell repertoires in COVID-19 (dated by TCRdb to the early 2020s). Libraries came from the immunoSEQ multiplex PCR assay. TCRdb's version of the immuneACCESS table is confined to in-frame rearrangements and falls short of the full clone set. An unresolved V gene accounts for under half of the shortfall where checked; the remainder is of unknown origin. The sample table holds fewer than 250,000 clones, of which around nine tenths were seen once. The top ten clones comprise 10% to 13% of the sample. The sequencing sample was made of PBMCs or T cells enriched from blood (not recorded which). Receptors originate from a man aged 25 to 45 who had recovered from COVID-19.

V gene TRBV7-8 combines with J gene TRBJ2-7; tentative D call: TRBD2 (6 bases). Trimming took 5 bases from V and 0 from J, leaving 8 bases between them. This CDR3 has 13 residues. The germline V gene has CDR1 SGHVS and CDR2 FQNEAQ. This chain's CDR3 is CASSRGDSYEQYF. For the CDR3, the DNA is TGTGCCAGCAGCCGCGGGGACTCCTACGAGCAGTACTTC.

For the CDR3, the DNA is TGTGCCTGGAGTGTCTCCCGGAGCGGGACTGAAGCTTTCTTT. Its translation: CAWSVSRSGTEAFF. This chain links TRBV30 with TRBJ1-1; D call uncertain. The CDR3 is 14 amino acids. With 0 bases removed from V and 5 bases from J, the gap between germline ends came to 13 bases. The germline V gene encodes CDR1 GTSNPN and CDR2 SVGIG (reference sequence).

The chain employs TRBV24-1 and TRBJ1-1; a possible D gene is TRBD1 (5 bases). Germline V CDR1 and CDR2: KGHDR, SFDVKD. The CDR3 length is 14 residues. The ends were cut back, 0 bases at V and 4 bases at J, with 8 bases in the middle. The DNA of the CDR3 is TGTGCCACCAGTGATTTGCCAGGGCCCACTGAAGCTTTCTTT. Encoded protein: CATSDLPGPTEAFF.

This chain connects TRBV4-3 to TRBJ1-6; D is unresolved. Germline V gene sequence: CDR1 LGHNA, CDR2 YSLEER. The germline V and J ends were trimmed by 0 bases and 5 bases, with 8 bases remaining between them. The CDR3 length is 15 residues. Here the CDR3 DNA reads TGCGCCAGCAGCCAAGACCGGCGGGATAATTCACCCCTCCACTTT. Its translation: CASSQDRRDNSPLHF.

The gene calls are TRBV6-2 or TRBV6-3 and TRBJ2-7, with D hard to call. The CDR3 length is 12 residues. Trimming pared 4 bases from V and 3 bases from J, leaving 7 bases between. Germline V CDR1 and CDR2: MNHEY, SVGEGT. In nucleotides, the CDR3 is TGTGCCAGCAGTTCCCCAGTCTACGAGCAGTACTTC. Translation: CASSSPVYEQYF.

The chain has TRBV7-9 and TRBJ1-4; D is perhaps TRBD1 (5 bases). Germline-derived CDR1 and CDR2 are SEHNR and FQNEAQ (reference sequence). V was trimmed by 7 bases and J by 8 bases, leaving 11 bases between them. The CDR3 has 12 amino acids. The CDR3 sequence: CASTSGGEKLFF. CDR3 DNA sequence: TGTGCCAGCACCTCCGGGGGAGAAAAACTGTTTTTT.

The chain combines TRBV25-1 with TRBJ2-1; TRBD1 aligns across 10 bases. V was pared by 10 bases and J by 8 bases, with 8 bases of the junction left unmatched. The CDR3 has 13 amino acids. The germline V gene has CDR1 MGHDK and CDR2 SYGVNS. The CDR3 DNA follows: TGTGCCACCCGGGACAGGGGAGGCGATGAGCAGTTCTTC. This gives the protein CATRDRGGDEQFF.

The rearrangement links TRBV9 to TRBJ2-7; 7 bases match TRBD1. The CDR3 spans 15 residues. Germline V lookup: CDR1 SGDLS, CDR2 YYNGEE. V lost 3 bases and J lost 1; bases outside the gene matches: 7. This CDR3 reads CASSGGTETSYEQYF. In DNA, the CDR3 is TGTGCCAGCAGCGGAGGGACAGAAACATCCTACGAGCAGTACTTC.

The chain joins TRBV20-1 to TRBJ1-4, with 8 bases that match TRBD1. The J segment lost 9 bases and the V segment lost 6 bases, leaving 3 bases of the junction unmatched. CDR3 length: 11 amino acids. The germline V gene has CDR1 DFQATT and CDR2 SNEGSKA (reference sequence). The CDR3 loop reads CSAHRGKKLFF. CDR3 bases: TGCAGTGCCCACAGGGGGAAAAAACTGTTTTTT.

The CDR3 DNA reads as TGTGCTTCTCAACCGGGACTTCTGTCCTACGAGCAGTACTTC. Its translation is CASQPGLLSYEQYF. This chain uses TRBV7-2 with TRBJ2-7; weak D call: TRBD2 (6 bases). CDR1 SGHTA and CDR2 FQGNSA come from the germline V gene. The CDR3 totals 14 residues.

This clone was counted only a few times. The chain recombines TRBV7-9 with TRBJ1-2, with D tentatively TRBD1 (5 bases). Germline CDR1 and CDR2: SEHNR and FQNEAQ (reference sequence). The CDR3 is 15 amino acids. Trimming pared 1 base from V and 6 bases from J, leaving 15 bases between. Written as DNA, the CDR3 is TGTGCCAGCAGCTTAGTCGGGCCGCCGGGGGATGGCTACACCTTC. The encoded protein is CASSLVGPPGDGYTF.

The chain employs TRBV5-1 and TRBJ2-2, with D perhaps matching TRBD2 (6 bases). Germline loops: CDR1 SGHRS, CDR2 YFSETQ. The V end lost 4 bases, the J end lost 5 bases, and 12 bases lay between the germline ends. This CDR3 has 14 amino acids. The CDR3 region has the DNA TGCGCCAGCAGCGGAGGGCTTTTGACCGGGGAGCTGTTTTTT. Translated: CASSGGLLTGELFF.

The chain uses TRBV11-2 and TRBJ1-1; 7 bases are a match to TRBD1. CDR1 is SGHAT, CDR2 FQNNGV, per germline. Germline trimming cut 2 bases from V and 4 bases from J; bases unmatched to any gene: 1. This CDR3 is 13 amino acids long. Here the CDR3 DNA reads TGTGCCAGCAGCTTACAGGGGGGCACTGAAGCTTTCTTT. Its translation: CASSLQGGTEAFF.

This chain links TRBV2 with TRBJ2-5; D not certain. Trimming stripped 4 bases from V and 5 bases from J, with 14 bases between. The germline V gene has CDR1 SNHLY and CDR2 FYNNEI. This CDR3 contains 14 residues. The CDR3 DNA reads TGTGCCAGCAGTGCGCGACTCCTTGGGGAGACCCAGTACTTC. Its protein product is CASSARLLGETQYF.

The chain uses TRBV7-2 and TRBJ2-7; TRBD1 aligns across 11 bases. The CDR3 extends over 15 amino acids. V gave up 5 bases and J gave up 3 bases; unmatched junction bases: 6. CDR1 is SGHTA and CDR2 is FQGNSA in the germline V gene. CDR3 DNA: TGTGCCAGCAGCGGGGCCGGGACAGGGGGCTACGAGCAGTACTTC. It is translated as CASSGAGTGGYEQYF.

J is TRBJ1-2 and V is TRBV21-1; TRBD1, as called in the table, went unchecked against the DNA. TRBV21-1 is a documented pseudogene. The CDR3 length is 17 residues. This CDR3 reads CASSKARGFKTNYGYTF. In DNA, the CDR3 is TGTGCCAGCAGCAAAGCCAGGGGGTTCAAAACTAACTATGGCTACACCTTC.

The chain combines TRBV28 with TRBJ1-6; no definite D call. Looked up from germline, CDR1 is MDHEN and CDR2 is SYDVKM. With 3 bases removed from V and 6 bases from J, the gap between germline ends came to 6 bases. The CDR3 consists of 13 residues. CDR3 nucleotide sequence: TGTGCCAGCAGTTTGCCCAGTAATTCACCCCTCCACTTT. Its translation is CASSLPSNSPLHF.

The CDR3 protein is CASRGQGNNYGYTF. As DNA, the CDR3 is TGTGCCAGTAGAGGACAGGGGAATAACTATGGCTACACCTTC. This chain links TRBV19 with TRBJ1-2; 9 nucleotides align to TRBD1. Per germline, CDR1 LNHDA and CDR2 SQIVND (reference sequence). This CDR3 is built from 14 residues. Trimming took 6 bases from V and 1 from J; bases not matched to a gene: 3. The whole variable domain, filled in from reference TRBV19 and TRBJ1-2, reads DGGITQSPKYLFRKEGQNVTLSCEQNLNHDAMYWYRQDPGQGLRLIYYSQIVNDFQKGDIAEGYSVSREKKESFPLTVTSAQKNPTAFYLCASRGQGNNYGYTFGSGTRLTVV.

The gene calls are TRBV4-1 and TRBJ1-1; perhaps TRBD1 as D (5 bases). The CDR3 has 11 amino acids. Germline V gene data show CDR1 as MGHRA and CDR2 as YSYEKL. V shed 3 bases and J shed 11 bases, with 10 bases lying between them. The CDR3 coding sequence is TGCGCCAGCAGCCAGGACACCACGGCTTTCTTT. Translation: CASSQDTTAFF.

The chain employs TRBV7-9 and TRBJ2-2; maybe TRBD2 (5 bases). CDR3 size: 15 residues. V lost 5 bases and J lost 5, with 15 bases in between. Germline CDR1 is SEHNR and CDR2 is FQNEAQ (reference sequence). The DNA of the CDR3 is TGTGCCAGCAGCCTCGGGGTTGGGGAGACCGGGGAGCTGTTTTTT. Translated, it gives CASSLGVGETGELFF.

V usage is TRBV21-1 and J usage is TRBJ2-3; the table calls TRBD1, which could not be checked here. TRBV21-1 is a pseudogene. The CDR3 extends over 20 amino acids. CDR3 DNA sequence: TGTGCCAGCAGCAAAGGGACAGTTAAGGCCCGAACCGACGGCGCAGATACGCAGTATTTT. It translates to CASSKGTVKARTDGADTQYF.

The chain links TRBV28 to TRBJ1-4; D might be TRBD1 (5 bases). The V end lost 6 bases, the J end lost 8 bases, and 16 bases lay between the germline ends. Germline V gives CDR1 MDHEN, CDR2 SYDVKM. This CDR3 is 14 amino acids long. In DNA form, the CDR3 reads TGTGCCAGCAGACCGGGCCAGGGTGGCGAAAAACTGTTTTTT. Translated, it gives CASRPGQGGEKLFF.

The chain employs TRBV12-3 or TRBV12-4 and TRBJ1-5; D ambiguous. The V and J ends lost 2 bases and 4 bases respectively, with 6 bases between them. The CDR3 consists of 13 residues. The CDR3 coding sequence is TGTGCCAGCAGTTTACAGATAAATCAGCCCCAGCATTTT. Protein sequence: CASSLQINQPQHF.

The chain uses TRBV5-4 and TRBJ1-6; D may be TRBD1 (6 bases). The germline V gene has CDR1 SGHNT and CDR2 YYREEE (reference sequence). The CDR3 is made up of 14 amino acids. V shed 7 bases and J shed 8 bases, with 16 bases lying between them. In nucleotides, the CDR3 is TGTGCCAGCGGACAAACAGGGCAGGATTCACCCCTCCACTTT. Its translation: CASGQTGQDSPLHF.

This clone appeared a single time. The chain combines TRBV18 with TRBJ2-3; D perhaps matches TRBD1 (6 bases). Germline loops: CDR1 KGHSH, CDR2 LQKENI. This CDR3 spans 14 amino acids. V was cut by 3 bases and J by 4 bases, with 11 bases left in between. This chain's CDR3 is CASSPQGSADTQYF. In DNA, the CDR3 is TGTGCCAGCTCACCTCAGGGGTCGGCAGATACGCAGTATTTT.

The chain has TRBV18 and TRBJ2-4; D perhaps matches TRBD2 (6 bases). Trimming shortened V by 0 bases and J by 2 bases, and 11 bases separated the two germline ends. The CDR3 is made up of 16 amino acids. Germline lookup yields CDR1 KGHSH and CDR2 LQKENI. CDR3 coding DNA: TGTGCCAGCTCACCACCCGGGGAGGTAACCAAAAACATTCAGTACTTC. It encodes CASSPPGEVTKNIQYF. The complete variable domain, with remaining parts taken from reference TRBV18 and TRBJ2-4, reads NAGVMQNPRHLVRRRGQEARLRCSPMKGHSHVYWYRQLPEEGLKFMVYLQKENIIDESGMPKERFSAEFPKEGPSILRIQQVVRGDSAAYFCASSPPGEVTKNIQYFGAGTRLSVL.

CDR3 nucleotides: TGTGCCACCAGCAGGGTACTACAGGGTAGGGGGTTCACCGGGGAGCTGTTTTTT. It yields the protein CATSRVLQGRGFTGELFF. The gene calls are TRBV15 and TRBJ2-2, with D possibly matching TRBD1 (6 bases). V gave up 3 bases and J gave up 4 bases, with 21 bases separating them. Looked up from germline, CDR1 is LNHNV and CDR2 is YYDKDF (reference sequence). The CDR3 runs to 18 residues.

The chain has TRBV2 and TRBJ1-3; TRBD1 matches 8 bases. The germline gives CDR1 SNHLY, CDR2 FYNNEI. This CDR3 spans 14 amino acids. The ends lost 10 bases at V and 1 base at J; junction bases unmatched: 6. CDR3 residues: CATRQGLSGNTIYF. The CDR3 DNA sequence: TGTGCCACTCGACAGGGGCTATCTGGAAACACCATATATTTT.